The present entry profiles one T cell receptor (beta chain) with its context. The antigen remains unidentified. This sample is part of a study of PD-L1 blockade in urothelial cancer. Time point meaning: peripheral blood 6 weeks after treatment start. Synthetic templates analogous to TCR were spiked into all PCRs individually. TCRdb's copy holds only in-frame clones and misses some; the assay was immunoSEQ multiplex PCR. Of 50,000 or so clones in the sample, under 85% are singletons; the top ten hold less than 2%. J lost 3 bases, V lost 6 bases, and 19 bases had no gene match. CDR1 and CDR2 from the germline V gene are WSHSY and SAAADI. There are 20 residues in the CDR3. Study-wide results and limits: Better survival was forecast by a pretreatment blood TCR clonality below the median.

This TCR was recovered from a man aged 50 or older with urothelial cancer. Sequencing was performed on PBMCs, taken around atezolizumab (anti-PD-L1) treatment. The chain has TRBV10-2 and TRBJ2-3; 12 positions match TRBD2. The CDR3 spells CASRQIFRTSGIQGTDTQYF. CDR3 coding DNA: TGCGCCAGCAGACAAATATTTCGGACTAGCGGGATCCAGGGAACAGATACGCAGTATTTT.